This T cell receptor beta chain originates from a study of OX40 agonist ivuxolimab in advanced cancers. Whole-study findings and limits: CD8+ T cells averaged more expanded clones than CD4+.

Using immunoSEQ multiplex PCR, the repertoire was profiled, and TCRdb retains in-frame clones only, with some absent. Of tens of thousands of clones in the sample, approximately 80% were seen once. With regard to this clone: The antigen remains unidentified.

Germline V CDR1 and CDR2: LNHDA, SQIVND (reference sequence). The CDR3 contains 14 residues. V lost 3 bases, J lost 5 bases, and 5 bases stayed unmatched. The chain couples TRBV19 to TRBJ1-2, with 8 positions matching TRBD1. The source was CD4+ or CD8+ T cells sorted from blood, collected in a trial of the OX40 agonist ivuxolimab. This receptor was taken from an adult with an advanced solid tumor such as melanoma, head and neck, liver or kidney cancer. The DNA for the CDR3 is TGTGCCAGTAGTATGACCAGGGGGCGGTATGGCTACACCTTC. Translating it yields CASSMTRGRYGYTF.